These 14 T cell receptor beta chains share one sample of origin, sequenced in a study of breast tumors, draining lymph nodes, adjacent tissues. A single record per CDR3 protein comes from TCRdb applying MiXCR to the multiplex PCR reads. Here the sample spans approximately 180,000 distinct CDR3 sequences, 30% to 40% being singletons. Samples came from axillary lymph nodes draining the breast cancer. Sequenced sample: axillary lymph node tissue. The receptor set was obtained from a female donor with breast cancer. Some clones in this sample may be carry-over from other donors' samples.

This clonotype was seen ten or more times. J is TRBJ2-2 and V is TRBV4-1, with D maybe TRBD1 (5 bases). This CDR3 is 14 amino acids long. Trimming left V 1 base short and J 7 bases short, with 10 bases between. CDR1 is MGHRA and CDR2 is YSYEKL in the germline V gene. The CDR3 region has the DNA TGCGCCAGCAGCCAAGTGTCCACAGGCGGGGAGCTGTTTTTT. Amino acid sequence: CASSQVSTGGELFF.

This clonotype was recorded at least ten times. The chain uses TRBV6-1 and TRBJ2-7, with D perhaps assigned TRBD1 or TRBD2 (5 bases each). Trimming removed 10 bases at V and 0 bases at J, with 22 bases between. Looked up from germline, CDR1 is MNHNS and CDR2 is SASEGT. The CDR3 length is 16 residues. CDR3 sequence (DNA): TGTGCCACCAACCGGGGCCCAGCGGTGAGCTCCTACGAGCAGTACTTC. Translating gives CATNRGPAVSSYEQYF.

This clonotype appeared a few times. A much larger clone differs from this one at a single base, so this may be a read error. The V call is TRBV7-2, the J call TRBJ2-2, with 11 bases aligning to TRBD2. Looked up from germline, CDR1 is SGHTA and CDR2 is FQGNSA. This CDR3 spans 18 amino acids. V lost 5 bases to trimming and J lost 5 bases; unmatched junction nucleotides: 13. In DNA form, the CDR3 reads TGTGCCAGCAGCCCCCCCCCACTAGCGGGGGCTGGTACCGGGGAGCTGTTTTTT. Translation gives CASSPPPLAGAGTGELFF.

V gene TRBV19 combines with J gene TRBJ2-3; TRBD1 or TRBD2 may be the D gene (5 bases each). Trimming removed 5 bases at V and 0 bases at J, with 9 bases between. CDR1 is LNHDA, CDR2 SQIVND, per germline (reference sequence). CDR3 length: 14 residues. The CDR3 reads CASSGGMSTDTQYF. CDR3 nucleotides: TGTGCCAGTAGTGGGGGAATGAGCACAGATACGCAGTATTTT.

As concerns this clonotype: Likely a read error: the CDR3 ends without its conserved phenylalanine or tryptophan. The DNA is left out, because the CDR3 cannot be placed on it with certainty; the CDR3 is given as TCRdb lists it. This chain uses TRBV18 with TRBJ2-7; TRBD1 was called by the table and not checked on the DNA. Germline V gene data show CDR1 as KGHSH and CDR2 as LQKENI. Termini included, the CDR3 measures 9 amino acids. CDR3 sequence reads: CASSPPWDR.

This clonotype was detected ten times or more. V and J are TRBV5-6 and TRBJ2-7, with 10 bases identical to TRBD1. CDR1 is SGHDT, CDR2 YYEEEE, per germline. The V gene end was trimmed by 4 bases and the J gene end by 3 bases; junction bases not matched to a gene: 4. CDR3 size: 14 residues. The CDR3 loop reads CASSVGTGVYEQYF. The CDR3 DNA follows: TGTGCCAGCAGCGTGGGGACAGGGGTCTACGAGCAGTACTTC.

V usage is TRBV6-5 and J usage is TRBJ1-1; D gene uncertain. Trimming cost V 5 bases and J 4 bases, with 11 bases left between them. The CDR3 consists of 13 residues. Looked up from germline, CDR1 is MNHEY and CDR2 is SVGAGI. This chain's CDR3 is CASSEGYATEAFF. As DNA, the CDR3 is TGTGCCAGCAGTGAAGGGTATGCCACTGAAGCTTTCTTT.

This clonotype was seen a handful of times. J is TRBJ1-2 and V is TRBV9, with D hard to call. The CDR3 runs to 14 residues. Trimming took off 0 bases at V and 8 bases at J, with 14 bases between the two ends. The V gene's germline CDR1 is SGDLS and CDR2 YYNGEE. CDR3 sequence: CASSVDDTARGYTF. CDR3 in DNA: TGTGCCAGCAGCGTAGATGATACCGCTAGAGGCTACACCTTC.

V and J are TRBV7-8 and TRBJ1-4; possible D gene TRBD1, 5 bases. V dropped 1 base and J dropped 3 bases, with 15 bases sitting between them. Germline values: CDR1 SGHVS, CDR2 FQNEAQ. The CDR3 extends over 17 amino acids. This CDR3 reads CASSLVVITGPNEKLFF. The DNA of the CDR3 is TGTGCCAGCAGCTTAGTAGTCATCACAGGCCCTAATGAAAAACTGTTTTTT.

This clonotype has a count of ten or more. V and J are TRBV13 and TRBJ2-1; D tentatively fits TRBD1 or TRBD2 (6 bases each). V lost 3 bases and J 4 bases, leaving 16 bases between the germline ends. This CDR3 is 16 amino acids long. Germline CDR1 PRHDT, CDR2 FYEKMQ (reference sequence). The CDR3 DNA follows: TGTGCCAGCAGCTTGCCCTCGGGGGCTAAATACAATGAGCAGTTCTTC. The encoded protein is CASSLPSGAKYNEQFF.

For this clonotype: It may be a read error: a sequence one base away is much more abundant. The chain couples TRBV6-1 to TRBJ1-2; 12 bases align to TRBD1. The V gene's germline CDR1 is MNHNS and CDR2 SASEGT. Germline trimming cut 7 bases from V and 8 bases from J; bases unmatched to any gene: 11. The CDR3 extends over 15 amino acids. The CDR3 is CASNPPGQGAGGYTF. CDR3 sequence (DNA): TGTGCCAGCAACCCGCCGGGACAGGGGGCGGGCGGCTACACCTTC.

This clonotype has ten or more counts. This chain uses TRBV9 with TRBJ2-3; D is undetermined. The CDR3 loop spans 12 amino acids. Trimming removed 4 bases from V and 3 bases from J, with 6 bases in between. CDR1 SGDLS and CDR2 YYNGEE come from the germline V gene. The CDR3 loop reads CASSPQTDTQYF. CDR3 DNA sequence: TGTGCCAGCAGCCCCCAGACAGATACGCAGTATTTT.

This clonotype showed up many times. The chain couples TRBV24-1 to TRBJ2-1, with 16 bases aligning to TRBD2. The CDR3 is 17 residues long. The germline V gene has CDR1 KGHDR and CDR2 SFDVKD. Losses at the gene ends were 4 bases for V and 8 bases for J; bases not matched to a gene: 7. DNA for the CDR3: TGTGCCACCAGTGACCCAGGGACTAGCGGGAGGGTCGATGAGCAGTTCTTC. This encodes CATSDPGTSGRVDEQFF.

This clonotype was recorded at least ten times. V and J are TRBV20-1 and TRBJ1-5; 7 nucleotides agree with TRBD1. Unmatched junction bases numbered 3, after V lost 3 bases and J lost 4 bases. The CDR3 contains 13 residues. Per germline, CDR1 DFQATT and CDR2 SNEGSKA (reference sequence). The CDR3, as DNA: TGCAGTGCTAGCGGGGACAGAAATCAGCCCCAGCATTTT. Its protein product is CSASGDRNQPQHF.